The clone carrying this T cell receptor beta chain turned up a few times. What it binds is unknown. The same CDR3 also results from other DNA sequences found in this sample. This sample stems from a study of shared clonotypes between healthy human individuals. Study context: Per-donor plates numbered three CD4 naive, three CD4 memory, two CD8 naive and one CD8 memory. The study's findings and limits: It was only blood that was sampled, and tissue repertoires likely differ. With a handful of donors compared, 5% to 5.5% of naive CD4 clonotypes were shared.

TCRdb's table, derived via immunoSEQ multiplex PCR, lists solely in-frame clones and lacks some. This table holds 2 million to 2.5 million clones, approximately 96% found once. This CDR3 is 13 amino acids long. Germline lookup yields CDR1 SGHDT and CDR2 YYEEEE. The ends were cut back, 0 bases at V and 7 bases at J, with 7 bases in the middle. Sequencing was performed on naive CD4+ T cells sorted from blood. Stated subset: CD45RA+ positively selected. The chain uses TRBV5-6 and TRBJ1-4, with D hard to call. This receptor was identified in a man between 18 and 29 years old in good health. As DNA, the CDR3 is TGTGCCAGCAGCTTGGGGAGAGGTGAAAAACTGTTTTTT. This encodes CASSLGRGEKLFF.